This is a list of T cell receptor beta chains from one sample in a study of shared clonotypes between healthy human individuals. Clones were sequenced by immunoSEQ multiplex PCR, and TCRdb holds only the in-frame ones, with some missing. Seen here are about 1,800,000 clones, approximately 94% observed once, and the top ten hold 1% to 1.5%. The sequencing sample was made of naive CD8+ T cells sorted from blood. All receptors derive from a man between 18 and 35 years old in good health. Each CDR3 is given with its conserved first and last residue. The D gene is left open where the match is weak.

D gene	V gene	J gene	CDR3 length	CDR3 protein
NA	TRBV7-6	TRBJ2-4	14	CASSLDPGGIIQYF
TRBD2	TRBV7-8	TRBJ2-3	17	CASSLGASGVGTDTQYF
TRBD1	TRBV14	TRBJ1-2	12	CASSQTGDGYTF
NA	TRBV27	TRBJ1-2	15	CASSPEVLINYGYTF
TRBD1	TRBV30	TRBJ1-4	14	CAWNPGQGDEKLFF
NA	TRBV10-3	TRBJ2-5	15	CATLYFRQEQETQYF
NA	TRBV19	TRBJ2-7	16	CASSIRNSESSYEQYF
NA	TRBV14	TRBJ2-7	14	CASSLVWGIDEQYF
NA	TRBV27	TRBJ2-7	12	CASSSTGREQYF
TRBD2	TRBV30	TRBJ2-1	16	CAWSVRMGGAYNEQFF
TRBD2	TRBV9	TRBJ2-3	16	CASSHTSGDSTDTQYF
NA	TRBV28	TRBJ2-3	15	CASSLSPWGTDTQYF
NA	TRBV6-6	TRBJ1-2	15	CASSYNQGGWEGYTF
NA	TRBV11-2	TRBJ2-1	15	CASSLWGGIQDEQFF
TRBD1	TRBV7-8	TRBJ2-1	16	CASGQLDREVYNEQFF
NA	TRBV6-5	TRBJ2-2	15	CATTLEGGATGELFF
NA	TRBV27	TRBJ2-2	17	CASSLMSPRFNTGELFF
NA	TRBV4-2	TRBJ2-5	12	CASSQDSETQYF
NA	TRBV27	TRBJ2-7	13	CASSFGQHYEQYF
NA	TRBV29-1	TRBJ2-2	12	CSTLQGPGELFF
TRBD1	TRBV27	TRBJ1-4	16	CASSLSLDRGDEKLFF
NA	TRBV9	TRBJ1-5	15	CASSSTFEVNQPQHF
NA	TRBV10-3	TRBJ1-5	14	CAISDPGSNQPQHF
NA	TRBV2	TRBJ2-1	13	CASSDGYYNEQFF
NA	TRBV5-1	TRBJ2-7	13	CASSPTPDYEQYF
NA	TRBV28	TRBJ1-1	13	CASSLSGSTEAFF
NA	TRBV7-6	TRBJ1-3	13	CASSLNSGNTIYF
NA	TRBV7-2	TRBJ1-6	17	CASSLVGGSSYNSPLHF
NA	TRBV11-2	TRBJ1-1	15	CASSWSKTGNTEAFF
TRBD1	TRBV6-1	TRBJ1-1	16	CASSEATGGGWTEAFF
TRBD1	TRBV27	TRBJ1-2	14	CASSTATGGYGYTF
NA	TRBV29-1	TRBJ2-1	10	CSVEVGPQLF
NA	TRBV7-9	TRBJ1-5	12	CASATGSQPQHF
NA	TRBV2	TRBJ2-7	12	CASSDHPSEQYF
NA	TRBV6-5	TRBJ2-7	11	CASSRTYEQYF
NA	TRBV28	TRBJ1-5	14	CASSPRGTNQPQHF
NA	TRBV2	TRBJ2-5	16	CASSERGLAFQETQYF
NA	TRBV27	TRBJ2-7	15	CASSFGVGSSYEQYF
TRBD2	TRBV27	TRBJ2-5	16	CASSLWTSGSHETQYF
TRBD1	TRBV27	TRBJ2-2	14	CASSLWPDRVELFF
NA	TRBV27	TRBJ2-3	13	CASSSDSTDTQYF
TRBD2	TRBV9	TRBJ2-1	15	CASSVVAGGRYEQFF
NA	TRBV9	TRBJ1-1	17	CASSVDGYPGMNTEAFF
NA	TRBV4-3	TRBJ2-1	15	CASSQEGVLHNEQFF
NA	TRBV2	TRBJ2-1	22	CASSEALIPPESQSFVYNEQFF
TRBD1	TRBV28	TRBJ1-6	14	CASSYRGRNSPLHF
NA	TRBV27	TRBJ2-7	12	CASSPGGDEQYF
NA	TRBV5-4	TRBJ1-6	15	CASSVAEVELRPLHF
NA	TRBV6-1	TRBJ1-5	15	CASSEAGVSIRPQHF
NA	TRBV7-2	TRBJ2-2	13	CASSWTESGELFF
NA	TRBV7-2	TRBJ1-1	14	CASSLITVNTEAFF
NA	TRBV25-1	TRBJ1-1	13	CASSAGWGAEAFF
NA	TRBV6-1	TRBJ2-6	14	CASSESTGANVLTF
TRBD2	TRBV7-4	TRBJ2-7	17	CASSFQGLAGGSDEQYF